The rows below give T cell receptor beta chains drawn from one sample of a study of T-cell memory formation after mild COVID-19. In TCRdb, the 5' RACE reads were re-called with MiXCR into one record per CDR3 protein. The sample includes 310,000 or so distinct CDR3 sequences, approximately 15% seen only once; the top ten take over 20%. Sequenced material: PBMCs or a T cell subset sorted from them (not recorded which). Receptors originate from a man in his late teens or twenties who had mild COVID-19 (a few samples of this study predate the infection). Cell type and time point are not known. The CDR3 runs from the conserved cysteine through the conserved F or W. The D gene is left open where the match is weak. Only part of the rows carry a size: once, few, many, or a class if the clone is expanded.

TRBV9,.,few,12,TRBJ1-2,TGTGCCAGCAGCGTACATCCTTATGGCTACACCTTC,CASSVHPYGYTF
TRBV7-2,.,.,13,TRBJ1-5,TGTGCCAGCAGCCCCACGACCAATCAGCCCCAGCATTTT,CASSPTTNQPQHF
TRBV20-1,.,few,15,TRBJ2-5,TGCAGTGCTAGAGAGGGCGGGGGCATGTTCGAGACCCAGTACTTC,CSAREGGGMFETQYF
TRBV5-1,.,few,13,TRBJ1-1,TGCGCCAGCAGACCGACTGAAGCAAAGGAAGCTTTCTTT,CASRPTEAKEAFF
TRBV6-5,.,few,16,TRBJ2-6,TGTGCCAGCAGTTACTCGACCCACTCTGGGGCCAACGTCCTGACTTTC,CASSYSTHSGANVLTF
TRBV4-3,.,few,15,TRBJ1-4,TGCGCCAGCAGCCCACGGGCAGGCGGAATAGAAAAACTGTTTTTT,CASSPRAGGIEKLFF
TRBV4-1,.,few,17,TRBJ2-2,TGCGCCAGCAGCCAAACCTTCGGACAAGCGAACACCGGGGAGCTGTTTTTT,CASSQTFGQANTGELFF
TRBV19,TRBD1,few,14,TRBJ1-5,TGTGCCAGCGGGCCAAGACAGGGAGATCAGCCCCAGCATTTT,CASGPRQGDQPQHF
TRBV5-1,TRBD1,.,15,TRBJ1-2,TGCGCCAGCAGTTCCGGGACAGCCCCTAACTATGGCTACACCTTC,CASSSGTAPNYGYTF
TRBV5-6,.,.,13,TRBJ2-3,TGTGCCAGCAGCTTACACCTGTGGGATACGCAGTATTTT,CASSLHLWDTQYF
TRBV3-1,TRBD1,few,18,TRBJ2-3,TGTGCCAGCAGCCAAGATTGGGTGGACAGGGGATACACAGATACGCAGTATTTT,CASSQDWVDRGYTDTQYF
TRBV4-2,TRBD1,.,15,TRBJ2-2,TGTGCCAGCAGTAGACAGGGCTCGAACACCGGGGAGCTGTTTTTT,CASSRQGSNTGELFF
TRBV6-5,.,few,14,TRBJ1-5,TGTGCCAGCAGTCTCAACCCCGGCGGCCAGCCCCAGCATTTT,CASSLNPGGQPQHF
TRBV5-1,.,.,18,TRBJ1-5,TGCGCCAGCAGCTTGGTCGGGGAGAGGTCGTATAGCAATCAGCCCCAGCATTTT,CASSLVGERSYSNQPQHF
TRBV6-2/TRBV6-3,.,.,13,TRBJ1-1,TGTGCCAGCAGGCTAGGGACGAACACTGAAGCTTTCTTT,CASRLGTNTEAFF
TRBV6-1,.,many,16,TRBJ1-2,TGTGCCAGCAGTGAATGGAGGGGCATCTCTAACTATGGCTACACCTTC,CASSEWRGISNYGYTF
TRBV6-5,.,.,13,TRBJ1-1,TGTGCCAGCAGTTTCCGGACGAACACTGAAGCTTTCTTT,CASSFRTNTEAFF
TRBV25-1,.,.,15,TRBJ2-5,TGTGCCAGCAGTGAGTGGGGGATCTCGGGAGAGACCCAGTACTTC,CASSEWGISGETQYF
TRBV20-1,TRBD1,.,17,TRBJ2-1,TGCAGTGCTAGGCCTCTGGGGACAGGCAGCTCCTACAATGAGCAGTTCTTC,CSARPLGTGSSYNEQFF
TRBV20-1,.,many,13,TRBJ2-3,TGCAGTGTCCCGACAGGTGGCACAGATACGCAGTATTTT,CSVPTGGTDTQYF
TRBV12-3/TRBV12-4,.,.,15,TRBJ2-2,TGTGCCAGCAGTTTGGGCAGGGGGGTCACCGGGGAGCTGTTTTTT,CASSLGRGVTGELFF
TRBV15,.,.,16,TRBJ1-1,TGTGCCACCAGCAGGAGACCCGGGACCGAGAACACTGAAGCTTTCTTT,CATSRRPGTENTEAFF